The clone carrying this T cell receptor beta chain was found a few times. The sample is drawn from a study of low-dose radiotherapy and immunotherapy resistance in tumors. About the research overall: Patients received cyclophosphamide 200 mg/m2 intravenously every two weeks, the day before radiation-immunotherapy.

Trimming pared 5 bases from V and 9 bases from J, leaving 11 bases between. CDR3 length: 12 residues. Germline CDR1 LNHDA, CDR2 SQIVND (reference sequence). First-strand cDNA relied on TRAV- and TRBV-specific primers spanning alpha and beta chains. TCR amplification used about 18 PCR cycles, a constant-region primer and a V-primer adapter. Each CDR3 protein is one row after TCRdb ran MiXCR on the reads. The sample shows about 82,000 distinct CDR3 sequences, about 20% of them seen only once. Specified time point: before trial treatment. Every donor was treated with nivolumab, ipilimumab, aspirin, low-dose cyclophosphamide and also low-dose radiotherapy. The patients who were eligible all carried advanced solid tumors that lacked tumor-infiltrating lymphocytes, meaning the tumors were TIL-negative.

The V and J genes are TRBV19 and TRBJ1-5; D gene uncertain. Here the sequenced sample was PBMCs, taken before treatment. This receptor was identified in a male donor with prostate cancer. The CDR3 here is CASSDPGGPQHF. The CDR3 bases are TGTGCCAGTAGTGATCCGGGCGGGCCCCAGCATTTT. Full variable domain (rest looked up from reference TRBV19 and TRBJ1-5): DGGITQSPKYLFRKEGQNVTLSCEQNLNHDAMYWYRQDPGQGLRLIYYSQIVNDFQKGDIAEGYSVSREKKESFPLTVTSAQKNPTAFYLCASSDPGGPQHFGDGTRLSIL.